The 16 T cell receptor beta chains listed next were all sequenced from one sample in a study of blood T cell repertoires in COVID-19. The protocol was immunoSEQ multiplex PCR, while the TCRdb copy is restricted to in-frame clones and leaves out a portion. The table shows 45,000 to 65,000 clones, with over 90% occurring only once. Material for sequencing was peripheral blood. The receptors come from a man in his forties or fifties with acute or convalescent COVID-19.

This chain joins TRBV10-1 and TRBJ1-1; TRBD1 aligns across 7 bases. Per the germline V gene, CDR1 is WNHNN and CDR2 is SYGVQD (reference sequence). The CDR3 consists of 14 residues. Germline trimming cut 3 bases from V and 0 bases from J; bases unmatched to any gene: 1. CDR3 sequence reads: CASSEGQVNTEAFF. The CDR3 DNA reads TGCGCCAGCAGTGAAGGACAGGTGAACACTGAAGCTTTCTTT.

The rearrangement joins TRBV27 to TRBJ1-5, with no clear D. Between the trimmed V and J ends, which lost 3 bases and 5 bases, there was a span of 8 bases. Germline lookup yields CDR1 MNHEY and CDR2 SMNVEV (reference sequence). This CDR3 spans 13 amino acids. CDR3 in DNA: TGTGCCAGCAGTTTTAAGAGGGATCAGCCCCAGCATTTT. It codes for CASSFKRDQPQHF.

The V call is TRBV25-1, the J call TRBJ2-2; possibly TRBD2 for D (5 bases). CDR1 and CDR2 (germline): MGHDK, SYGVNS. Trimming pared 3 bases from V and 7 bases from J, leaving 18 bases between. This CDR3 is 16 amino acids long. The CDR3 sequence: CASSDRPGLEGGELFF. CDR3 sequence (DNA): TGTGCCAGCAGTGATCGGCCCGGGCTAGAGGGCGGGGAGCTGTTTTTT.

The chain joins TRBV11-2 to TRBJ2-5; TRBD2 matches 9 bases. Germline CDR1 reads SGHAT; CDR2 reads FQNNGV. V shed 6 bases and J 5 bases; nucleotides not matched to a gene: 16. The CDR3 is 17 residues long. The CDR3 loop reads CASSRGDVAGVLETQYF. For the CDR3, the DNA is TGTGCCAGCAGTCGAGGCGACGTAGCGGGAGTACTGGAGACCCAGTACTTC.

This chain links TRBV27 with TRBJ2-1; 12 bases line up with TRBD2. This CDR3 comprises 16 residues. V lost 6 bases and J lost 4; bases outside the gene matches: 7. Germline V CDR1 and CDR2: MNHEY, SMNVEV (reference sequence). The CDR3 nucleotides read TGTGCCAGCAGCTCCCTAGCGGGAGGGCCGTACAATGAGCAGTTCTTC. It codes for CASSSLAGGPYNEQFF.

Here the CDR3 reads CASSRGQSFIQPQHF. CDR3 coding DNA: TGTGCCAGTAGTAGAGGACAGAGCTTTATTCAGCCCCAGCATTTT. The J gene is TRBJ1-5, the V gene TRBV19; perhaps TRBD1 as D (6 bases). The CDR3 spans 15 residues. Per the germline V gene, CDR1 is LNHDA and CDR2 is SQIVND (reference sequence). The V gene lost 4 bases and the J gene lost 6 bases, with 16 bases spanning the gap.

This clone was counted once. The chain couples TRBV5-1 to TRBJ2-7; the D gene is possibly TRBD2 (5 bases). The CDR3 loop spans 15 amino acids. V was trimmed by 0 bases and J by 1 base, leaving 11 bases between them. CDR1 and CDR2 (germline): SGHRS, YFSETQ. The chain's CDR3 is CASSLGTVLSYEQYF. The CDR3 DNA sequence: TGCGCCAGCAGCTTGGGGACTGTGCTTTCCTACGAGCAGTACTTC.

V is TRBV6-5 and J is TRBJ2-5, with a tentative D call TRBD2 (5 bases). Germline-derived CDR1 and CDR2 are MNHEY and SVGAGI. V lost 5 bases and J lost 1, with 11 bases in between. The CDR3 consists of 14 residues. CDR3 protein: CASSQDSLQETQYF. CDR3 coding DNA: TGTGCCAGCAGTCAGGACTCACTCCAAGAGACCCAGTACTTC.

The V and J genes are TRBV6-5 and TRBJ1-2; D is unclear. Trimming left V 0 bases short and J 3 bases short, with 11 bases between. Germline V gene sequence: CDR1 MNHEY, CDR2 SVGAGI. CDR3 size: 15 residues. CDR3 in DNA: TGTGCCAGCAGTTACTCTCCCAACGGAGACTATGGCTACACCTTC. Translating it yields CASSYSPNGDYGYTF.

The V gene is TRBV19, the J gene TRBJ1-2; D not resolved. Germline values: CDR1 LNHDA, CDR2 SQIVND (reference sequence). This CDR3 is built from 18 residues. V lost 1 base to trimming and J lost 0 bases, with 18 bases between them. The CDR3 DNA reads as TGTGCCAGTAGTATAGGGTCCGCGGGTTCAACGTCTAACTATGGCTACACCTTC. Encoded protein: CASSIGSAGSTSNYGYTF.

The chain joins TRBV19 to TRBJ1-1, with D perhaps matching TRBD1 (6 bases). The CDR3 runs 14 residues. Trimming shortened V by 4 bases and J by 0 bases, and 9 bases separated the two germline ends. In germline, CDR1 is LNHDA, CDR2 SQIVND (reference sequence). CDR3 residues: CASSNRVLNTEAFF. The DNA of the CDR3 is TGTGCCAGTAGTAACAGGGTTTTGAACACTGAAGCTTTCTTT.

The chain has TRBV7-9 and TRBJ2-1, with 13 bases aligning to TRBD2. The CDR3 contains 13 residues. Germline V gene data show CDR1 as SEHNR and CDR2 as FQNEAQ (reference sequence). CDR3 nucleotides: TGTGATACTAGCGGGAGGGCATACAATGAGCAGTTCTTC. As protein: CDTSGRAYNEQFF.

The J gene is TRBJ1-4, the V gene TRBV6-5; 7 bases fit TRBD1. This CDR3 has 15 amino acids. The junction had 2 bases not matched to a gene; V was cut back by 0 bases and J by 4 bases. CDR1 is MNHEY and CDR2 is SVGAGI in the germline V gene. CDR3 bases: TGTGCCAGCAGTTACTCGACAGGGCTTAATGAAAAACTGTTTTTT. Translating it yields CASSYSTGLNEKLFF.

CDR3 DNA: TGTGCCAGCAGTTACTTACAGGGGGTCGGCGAGCAGTACTTC. Translating gives CASSYLQGVGEQYF. This chain connects TRBV6-2 or TRBV6-3 to TRBJ2-7, with 8 bases identical to TRBD1. The V and J ends lost 1 base and 6 bases, in that order; junction bases with no gene match: 5. Looked up from germline, CDR1 is MNHEY and CDR2 is SVGEGT. The CDR3 has 14 amino acids.

The genes are TRBV19 and TRBJ2-3; D might be TRBD2 (6 bases). Germline assignment: CDR1 LNHDA and CDR2 SQIVND (reference sequence). V lost 3 bases to trimming and J lost 1 base, with 14 bases between them. The CDR3 totals 16 residues. The CDR3 loop is CASSIDVTGGTDTQYF. Here the CDR3 DNA reads TGTGCCAGTAGTATCGACGTCACGGGGGGCACAGATACGCAGTATTTT.

V gene TRBV30 combines with J gene TRBJ2-7, with TRBD1 matching 7 bases. Per the germline V gene, CDR1 is GTSNPN and CDR2 is SVGIG (reference sequence). Trimming took 2 bases from V and 12 from J; bases not matched to a gene: 10. The CDR3 has 12 residues. In DNA, the CDR3 is TGTGCCTGGAGTCACCGACAGGGTAGGATGTACTTC. It codes for CAWSHRQGRMYF. The full variable domain, with the rest looked up from reference TRBV30 and TRBJ2-7, is SQTIHQWPATLVQPVGSPLSLECTVEGTSNPNLYWYRQAAGRGLQLLFYSVGIGQISSEVPQNLSASRPQDRQFILSSKKLLLSDSGFYLCAWSHRQGRMYFGPGTRLTVT.